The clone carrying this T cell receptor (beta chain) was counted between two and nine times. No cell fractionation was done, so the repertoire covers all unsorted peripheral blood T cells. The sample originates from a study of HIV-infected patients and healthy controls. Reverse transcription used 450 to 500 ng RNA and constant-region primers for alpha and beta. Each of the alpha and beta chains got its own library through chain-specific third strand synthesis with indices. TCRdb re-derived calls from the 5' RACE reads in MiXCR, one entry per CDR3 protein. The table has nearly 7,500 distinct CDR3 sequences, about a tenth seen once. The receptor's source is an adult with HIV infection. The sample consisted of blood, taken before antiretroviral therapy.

The CDR3 nucleotides are TGTGCCAGCAGCTTACAGGGAGTCCTTGGGGAGCTGTTTTTT. Its protein product is CASSLQGVLGELFF. The chain employs TRBV7-2 and TRBJ2-2; D tentatively fits TRBD1 or TRBD2 (5 bases each). The V end lost 2 bases, the J end lost 8 bases, and 12 bases lay between the germline ends. The CDR3 spans 14 residues. Germline CDR1 and CDR2: SGHTA and FQGNSA.